This T cell receptor beta chain was obtained from a study of shared clonotypes between healthy human individuals. Study conclusions and caveats: Clonotypes not shared had lower generation probabilities than those common to all four donors.

The ends were cut back, 5 bases at V and 3 bases at J, with 18 bases in the middle. The CDR3 loop spans 15 amino acids. Germline loops: CDR1 SGHKS, CDR2 YYEKEE (reference sequence). Each subset's genomic DNA was split evenly across several immunoSEQ plates. Method: immunoSEQ multiplex PCR; TCRdb's copy keeps in-frame clones and lacks some. The repertoire holds hundreds of thousands of clones, around 96% seen once, with under 0.3% in the top ten. Details on this clone: Its antigen is not known.

CD45RO-negative CD8 cells positively selected for CCR7 made up the naive population, which excluded terminally differentiated effector memory CD45RA+ cells. Only Caucasian adults living in Nashville, Tennessee served as donors. Sequenced: naive CD8+ T cells sorted from blood. The chain couples TRBV5-5 to TRBJ2-7; TRBD1 is a possible D gene (6 bases). The sequence was collected from a man aged 25-40 years in good health. CDR3 amino acids: CASRALADSGYEQYF. For the CDR3, the DNA is TGTGCCAGCAGAGCTTTGGCGGACAGTGGCTACGAGCAGTACTTC.